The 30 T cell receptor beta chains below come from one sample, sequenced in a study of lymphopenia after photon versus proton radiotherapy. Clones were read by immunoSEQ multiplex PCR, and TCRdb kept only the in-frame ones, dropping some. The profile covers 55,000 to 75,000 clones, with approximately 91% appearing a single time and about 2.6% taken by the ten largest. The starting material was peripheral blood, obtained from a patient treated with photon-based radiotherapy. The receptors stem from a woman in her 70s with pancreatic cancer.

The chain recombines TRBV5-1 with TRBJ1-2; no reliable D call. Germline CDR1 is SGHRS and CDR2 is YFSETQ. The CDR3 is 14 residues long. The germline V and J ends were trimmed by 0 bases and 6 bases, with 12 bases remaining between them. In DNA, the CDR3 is TGCGCCAGCAGCTTGGCGGATTATGGGCATGGCTACACCTTC. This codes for CASSLADYGHGYTF.

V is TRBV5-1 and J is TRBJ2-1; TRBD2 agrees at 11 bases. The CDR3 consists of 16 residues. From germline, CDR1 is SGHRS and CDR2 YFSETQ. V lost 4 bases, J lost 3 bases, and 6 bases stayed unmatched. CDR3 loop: CASSAGGLAVYNEQFF. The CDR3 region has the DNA TGCGCCAGCAGCGCGGGGGGACTAGCGGTCTACAATGAGCAGTTCTTC.

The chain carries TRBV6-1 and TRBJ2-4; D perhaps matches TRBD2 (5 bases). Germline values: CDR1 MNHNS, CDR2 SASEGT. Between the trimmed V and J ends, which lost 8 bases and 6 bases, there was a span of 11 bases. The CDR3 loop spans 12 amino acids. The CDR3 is CASERARNIQYF. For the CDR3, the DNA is TGTGCCAGCGAGAGGGCACGAAACATTCAGTACTTC.

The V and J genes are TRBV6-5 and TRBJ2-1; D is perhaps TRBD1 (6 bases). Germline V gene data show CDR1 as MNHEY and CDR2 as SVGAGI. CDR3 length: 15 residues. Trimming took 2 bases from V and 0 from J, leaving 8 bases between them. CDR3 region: CASSYRDISYNEQFF. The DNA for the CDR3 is TGTGCCAGCAGTTACCGGGACATCTCCTACAATGAGCAGTTCTTC.

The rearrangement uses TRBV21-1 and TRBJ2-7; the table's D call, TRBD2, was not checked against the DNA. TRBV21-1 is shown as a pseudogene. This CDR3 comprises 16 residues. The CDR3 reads CASSHPGLAGLYEQYF. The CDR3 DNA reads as TGTGCCAGCAGCCATCCTGGACTAGCGGGATTGTACGAGCAGTACTTC.

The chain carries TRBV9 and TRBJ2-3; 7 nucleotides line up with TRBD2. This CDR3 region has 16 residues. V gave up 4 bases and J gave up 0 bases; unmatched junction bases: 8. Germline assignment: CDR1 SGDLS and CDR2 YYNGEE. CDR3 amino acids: CASSLKAGISTDTQYF. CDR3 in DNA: TGTGCCAGCAGCCTAAAAGCGGGAATTAGCACAGATACGCAGTATTTT.

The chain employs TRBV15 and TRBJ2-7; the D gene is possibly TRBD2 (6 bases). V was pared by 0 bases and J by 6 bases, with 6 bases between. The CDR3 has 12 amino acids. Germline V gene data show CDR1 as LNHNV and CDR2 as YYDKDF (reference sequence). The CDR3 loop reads CATSREEGEQYF. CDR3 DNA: TGTGCCACCAGCAGAGAGGAGGGCGAGCAGTACTTC.

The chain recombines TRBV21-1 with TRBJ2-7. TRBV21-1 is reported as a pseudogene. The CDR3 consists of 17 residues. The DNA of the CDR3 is TGTGCCAGCAGCAAAGGCGTCTTGAGCTTCGGCCGTTACGAGCAGTACTTC. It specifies CASSKGVLSFGRYEQYF.

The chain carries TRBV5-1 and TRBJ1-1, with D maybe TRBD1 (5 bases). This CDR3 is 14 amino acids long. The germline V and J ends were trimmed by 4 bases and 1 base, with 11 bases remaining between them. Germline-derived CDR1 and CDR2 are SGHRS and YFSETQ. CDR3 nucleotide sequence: TGCGCCAGCAGCCGTGGGGCGGAGAACACTGAAGCTTTCTTT. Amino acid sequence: CASSRGAENTEAFF.

The CDR3 DNA reads TGTGCCAGCAGCCAAGAACCCGGCACAGATACGCAGTATTTT. It yields the protein CASSQEPGTDTQYF. The chain couples TRBV4-2 to TRBJ2-3; no reliable D call. The CDR3 is made up of 14 amino acids. Germline V gives CDR1 LGHNA, CDR2 YNFKEQ. Trimming took 0 bases from V and 1 from J, leaving 5 bases between them.

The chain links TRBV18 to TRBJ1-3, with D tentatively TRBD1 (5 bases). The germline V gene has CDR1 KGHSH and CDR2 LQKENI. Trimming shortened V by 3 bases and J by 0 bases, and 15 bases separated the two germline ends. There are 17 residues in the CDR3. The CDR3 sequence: CASSPLSPGSSGNTIYF. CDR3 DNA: TGTGCCAGCTCACCCCTAAGTCCAGGGAGCTCTGGAAACACCATATATTTT.

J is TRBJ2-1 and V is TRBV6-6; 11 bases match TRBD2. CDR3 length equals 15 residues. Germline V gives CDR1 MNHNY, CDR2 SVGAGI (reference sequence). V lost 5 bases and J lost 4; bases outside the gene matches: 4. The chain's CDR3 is CASSVGTSGYNEQFF. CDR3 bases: TGTGCCAGCAGTGTCGGGACTAGCGGTTACAATGAGCAGTTCTTC.

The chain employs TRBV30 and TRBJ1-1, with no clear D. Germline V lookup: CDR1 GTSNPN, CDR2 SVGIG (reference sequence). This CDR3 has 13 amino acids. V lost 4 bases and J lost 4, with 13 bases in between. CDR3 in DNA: TGTGCCTGGACCGGGAATCCCCCCACTGAAGCTTTCTTT. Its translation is CAWTGNPPTEAFF.

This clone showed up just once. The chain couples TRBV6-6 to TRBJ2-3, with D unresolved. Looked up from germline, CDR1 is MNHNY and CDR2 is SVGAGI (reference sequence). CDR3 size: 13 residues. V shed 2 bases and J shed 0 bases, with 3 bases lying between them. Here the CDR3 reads CASSYPSTDTQYF. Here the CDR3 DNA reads TGTGCCAGCAGTTACCCCAGCACAGATACGCAGTATTTT.

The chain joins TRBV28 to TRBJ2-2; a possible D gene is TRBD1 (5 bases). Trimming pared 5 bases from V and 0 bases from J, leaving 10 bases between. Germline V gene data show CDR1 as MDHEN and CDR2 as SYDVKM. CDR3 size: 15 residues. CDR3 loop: CASSKDNANTGELFF. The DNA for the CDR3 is TGTGCCAGCAGTAAGGACAATGCGAACACCGGGGAGCTGTTTTTT.

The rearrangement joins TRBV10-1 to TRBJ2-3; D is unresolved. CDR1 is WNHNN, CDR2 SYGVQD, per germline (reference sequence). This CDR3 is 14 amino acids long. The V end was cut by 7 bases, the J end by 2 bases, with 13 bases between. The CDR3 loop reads CASKSGYTTDTQYF. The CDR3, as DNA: TGCGCCAGCAAATCGGGCTATACCACAGATACGCAGTATTTT.

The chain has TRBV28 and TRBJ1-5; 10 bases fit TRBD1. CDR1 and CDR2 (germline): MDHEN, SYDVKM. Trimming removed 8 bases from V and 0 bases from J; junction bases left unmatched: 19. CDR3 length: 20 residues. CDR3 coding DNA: TGTGCCAGCGGAGACAGGGGGCGAAGAGTGAGGCTAGATAGCAATCAGCCCCAGCATTTT. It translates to CASGDRGRRVRLDSNQPQHF.

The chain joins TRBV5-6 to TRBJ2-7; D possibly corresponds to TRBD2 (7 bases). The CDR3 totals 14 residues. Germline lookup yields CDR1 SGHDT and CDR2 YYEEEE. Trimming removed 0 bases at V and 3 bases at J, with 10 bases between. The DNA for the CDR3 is TGTGCCAGCAGCTTGGAGGGGGGGCTCTACGAGCAGTACTTC. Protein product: CASSLEGGLYEQYF.

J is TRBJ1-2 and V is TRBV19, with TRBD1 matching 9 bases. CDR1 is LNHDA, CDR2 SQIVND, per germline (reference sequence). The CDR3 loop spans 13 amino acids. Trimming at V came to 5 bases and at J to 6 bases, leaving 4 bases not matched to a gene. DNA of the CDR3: TGTGCCAGTAGTCCGACAGGGGGAAATGGCTACACCTTC. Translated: CASSPTGGNGYTF.

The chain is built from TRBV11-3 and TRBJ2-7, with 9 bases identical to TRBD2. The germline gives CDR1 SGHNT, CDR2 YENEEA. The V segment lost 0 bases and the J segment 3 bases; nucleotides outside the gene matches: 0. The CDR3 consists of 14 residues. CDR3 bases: TGTGCCAGCAGCTTAGATAGCGGGAGCTACGAGCAGTACTTC. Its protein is CASSLDSGSYEQYF.

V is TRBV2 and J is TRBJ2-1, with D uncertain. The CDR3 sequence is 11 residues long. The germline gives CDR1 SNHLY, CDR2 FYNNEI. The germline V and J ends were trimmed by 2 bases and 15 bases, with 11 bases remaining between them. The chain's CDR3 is CASSEMGLGFF. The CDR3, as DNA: TGTGCCAGCAGTGAAATGGGCCTCGGGTTCTTC. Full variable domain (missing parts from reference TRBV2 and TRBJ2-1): EPEVTQTPSHQVTQMGQEVILRCVPISNHLYFYWYRQILGQKVEFLVSFYNNEISEKSEIFDDQFSVERPDGSNFTLKIRSTKLEDSAMYFCASSEMGLGFFGPGTRLTVL.

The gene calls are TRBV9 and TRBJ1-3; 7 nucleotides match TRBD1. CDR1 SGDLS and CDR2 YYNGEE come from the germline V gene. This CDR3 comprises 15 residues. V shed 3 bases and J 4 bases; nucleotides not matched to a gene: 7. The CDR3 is CASSADRVSGNTIYF. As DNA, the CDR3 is TGTGCCAGCAGCGCCGACAGGGTATCGGGAAACACCATATATTTT.

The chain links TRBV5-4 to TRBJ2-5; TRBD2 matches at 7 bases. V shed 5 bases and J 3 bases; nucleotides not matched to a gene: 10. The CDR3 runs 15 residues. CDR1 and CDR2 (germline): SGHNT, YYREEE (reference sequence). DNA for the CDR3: TGTGCCAGCAGATCCAGTGTCAGCGGGAAAGAGACCCAGTACTTC. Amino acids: CASRSSVSGKETQYF.

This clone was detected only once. The CDR3: CASSLNTLTTEAFF. CDR3 DNA sequence: TGCGCCAGCAGCTTGAACACCCTTACCACTGAAGCTTTCTTT. The V and J genes are TRBV5-1 and TRBJ1-1, with D unclear. V lost 1 base and J lost 4, with 11 bases in between. The CDR3 extends over 14 amino acids. The germline CDR1 and CDR2 sequences are SGHRS and YFSETQ. Using reference TRBV5-1 and TRBJ1-1 for the parts outside the CDR3, the full variable domain is KAGVTQTPRYLIKTRGQQVTLSCSPISGHRSVSWYQQTPGQGLQFLFEYFSETQRNKGNFPGRFSGRQFSNSRSEMNVSTLELGDSALYLCASSLNTLTTEAFFGQGTRLTVV.

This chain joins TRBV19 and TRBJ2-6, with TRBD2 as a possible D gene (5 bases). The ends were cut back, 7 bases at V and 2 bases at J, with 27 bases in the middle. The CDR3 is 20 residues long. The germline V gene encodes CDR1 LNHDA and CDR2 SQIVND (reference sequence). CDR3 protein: CASKSRAWGERETGANVLTF. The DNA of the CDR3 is TGTGCCAGTAAATCTAGAGCTTGGGGAGAAAGAGAGACTGGGGCCAACGTCCTGACTTTC.

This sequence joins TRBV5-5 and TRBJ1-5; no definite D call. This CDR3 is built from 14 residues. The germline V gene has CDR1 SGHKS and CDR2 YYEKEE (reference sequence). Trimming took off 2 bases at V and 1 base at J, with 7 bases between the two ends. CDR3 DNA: TGTGCCAGCAGCTTCTCCGGGAGCAATCAGCCCCAGCATTTT. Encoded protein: CASSFSGSNQPQHF.

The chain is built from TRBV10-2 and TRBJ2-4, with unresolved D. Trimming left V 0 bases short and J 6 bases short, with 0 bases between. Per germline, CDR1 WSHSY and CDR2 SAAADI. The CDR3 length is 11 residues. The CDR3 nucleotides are TGCGCCAGCAGTGAGTCAAACATTCAGTACTTC. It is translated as CASSESNIQYF.

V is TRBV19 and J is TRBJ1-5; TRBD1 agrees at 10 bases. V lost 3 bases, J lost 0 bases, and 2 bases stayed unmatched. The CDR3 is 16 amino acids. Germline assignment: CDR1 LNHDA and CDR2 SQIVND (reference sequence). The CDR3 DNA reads TGTGCCAGTAGTATTAGGACAGGGGGTAGCAATCAGCCCCAGCATTTT. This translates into CASSIRTGGSNQPQHF.

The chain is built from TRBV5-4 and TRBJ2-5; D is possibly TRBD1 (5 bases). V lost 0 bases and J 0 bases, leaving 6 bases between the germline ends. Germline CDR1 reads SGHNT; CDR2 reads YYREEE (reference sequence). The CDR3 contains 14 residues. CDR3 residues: CASSLVRDQETQYF. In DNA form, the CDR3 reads TGTGCCAGCAGCTTGGTCAGGGACCAAGAGACCCAGTACTTC.

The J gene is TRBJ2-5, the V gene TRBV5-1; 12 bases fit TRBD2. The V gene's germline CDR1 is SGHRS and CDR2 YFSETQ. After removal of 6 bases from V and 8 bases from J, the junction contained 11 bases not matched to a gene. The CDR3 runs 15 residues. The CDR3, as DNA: TGCGCCAGCAAACTCTGGACTAGCGGGACGTATACCCAGTACTTC. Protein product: CASKLWTSGTYTQYF.